This T cell receptor beta chain was sequenced during a study of CD8+CD57+ T cells in acquired aplastic anemia. Across the whole study: Sorted cells (CD4+ and CD8+) yielded DNA amounts that averaged about 2.9 ug.

Researchers used genomic DNA as the template to profile TCR beta VDJ and CDR3. Each CDR3 protein is one row after TCRdb ran MiXCR on the reads. The table has around 430,000 distinct CDR3 sequences, about a third seen once. The sequenced patients had an expansion of CD8+CD57+ cells seen by flow cytometry. Trimming removed 1 base from V and 3 bases from J; junction bases left unmatched: 9. This CDR3 is 19 amino acids long. This TCR came from a human donor with aplastic anemia. The J gene is TRBJ2-1, the V gene TRBV12-3 or TRBV12-4; 13 nucleotides match TRBD2. Sequenced input: sorted CD4+, CD8+, or CD8+CD57+ T cells (not recorded which) from PBMCs. CDR3 in DNA: TGTGCCAGCAGTTTAGGTGGACTAGCGGGAGTTCGTGGCTACAATGAGCAGTTCTTC. This codes for CASSLGGLAGVRGYNEQFF.